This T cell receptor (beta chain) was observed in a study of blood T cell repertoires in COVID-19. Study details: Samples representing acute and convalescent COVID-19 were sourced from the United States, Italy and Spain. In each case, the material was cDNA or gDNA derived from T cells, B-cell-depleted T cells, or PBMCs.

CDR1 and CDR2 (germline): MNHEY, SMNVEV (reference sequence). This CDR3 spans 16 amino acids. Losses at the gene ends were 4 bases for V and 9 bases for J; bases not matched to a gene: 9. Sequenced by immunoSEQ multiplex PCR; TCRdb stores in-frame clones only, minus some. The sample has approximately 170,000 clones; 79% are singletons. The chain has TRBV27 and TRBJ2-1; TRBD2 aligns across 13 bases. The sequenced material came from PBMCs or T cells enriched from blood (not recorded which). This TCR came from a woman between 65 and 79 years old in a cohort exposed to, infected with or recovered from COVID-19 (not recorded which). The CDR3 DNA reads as TGTGCCAGCAGTTGGGGGACTAGCGGGATATCGGGTGAGCAGTTCTTC. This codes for CASSWGTSGISGEQFF.